The clone carrying this TCR beta chain was counted at least ten times. Distinct nucleotide sequences in the sample also encode this CDR3. The data were obtained in a study of shared clonotypes between healthy human individuals. V dropped 5 bases and J dropped 6 bases, with 19 bases sitting between them. The CDR3 runs 15 residues. Germline values: CDR1 SGHTA, CDR2 FQGTGA. It was on ten immunoSEQ deep assay plates that unsorted PBMC DNA was sequenced. The assay was immunoSEQ multiplex PCR, and TCRdb's table has in-frame clones only and misses some. Here the sample spans some 500,000 clones, about 74% being singletons.

This TCR was recovered from a middle-aged woman in good health. Some clones in this sample may be carry-over from other donors' samples. The sequenced sample was PBMCs. The chain is built from TRBV7-3 and TRBJ1-2; D remains unclear. Here the CDR3 reads CASSTYPGRVDGYTF. CDR3 coding DNA: TGTGCCAGCAGCACTTACCCTGGCCGGGTGGATGGCTACACCTTC.